These T cell receptor beta chains were read from a single sample in a study of blood T cell repertoires in COVID-19. The assay was immunoSEQ multiplex PCR, and TCRdb's table has in-frame clones only and misses some. The table includes over 350,000 clones, 88% detected once. Sequencing was done on a sample of PBMCs or T cells enriched from blood (not recorded which). The receptors here all came from a woman aged 25 to 39 with acute COVID-19. Each CDR3 is given with its conserved first and last residue. D genes are given only for firm matches. Not all rows give a size; the values are once, few, many and, for expanded clones, a class.

v_gene	j_gene	abundance	d_gene	CDR3nt	CDR3aa
TRBV14	TRBJ1-2	-	TRBD1	TGTGCCAGCAGCCAATTGGACAGGGGGCGACATGGCTACACCTTC	CASSQLDRGRHGYTF
TRBV5-1	TRBJ1-2	-	-	TGCGCCAGCAGCTTGAAGATGGACAGCGAGGGATATGGCTACACCTTC	CASSLKMDSEGYGYTF
TRBV2	TRBJ2-1	once	-	TGTGCCAGCAGTGAAGGGGCTAGCACTTTTGGTGAGCAGTTCTTC	CASSEGASTFGEQFF
TRBV23-1	TRBJ2-1	-	TRBD2	TGCGCCAGCAGTCACCCTTTACTAGCGGGGGGGCCCGATGAGCAGTTCTTC	CASSHPLLAGGPDEQFF
TRBV5-5	TRBJ1-4	-	TRBD1	TGTGCCAGCAGCTTGGTAACAGGGGGCGCGGAAAAACTGTTTTTT	CASSLVTGGAEKLFF
TRBV2	TRBJ1-5	-	-	TGTGCCAGCAGTCAAGGGGAGGTCCAGCATTTT	CASSQGEVQHF
TRBV30	TRBJ1-2	-	-	TGTGCCTGGAGTGTTTTCGGAGGGGATGGCTACACCTTC	CAWSVFGGDGYTF
TRBV6-5	TRBJ1-2	once	-	TGTGCCAGCAGTTACGGCGGCGGGTATGGCTACACCTTC	CASSYGGGYGYTF
TRBV7-3	TRBJ2-3	many	TRBD2	TGTGCCAGCAGCTTACTAGCGGGGGGGCCCACAGATACGCAGTATTTT	CASSLLAGGPTDTQYF
TRBV19	TRBJ1-1	-	-	TGTGCCAGCCGGGAGGGTTCTGCAGTGGGCACTGAAGCTTTCTTT	CASREGSAVGTEAFF
TRBV10-2	TRBJ1-2	-	TRBD1	TGCGCCAGCAGTGGGGACAGGCCCGGGGGCTATGGCTACACCTTC	CASSGDRPGGYGYTF
TRBV19	TRBJ2-6	-	-	TGTGCCAGTAGTATAGGAGGGCTTGGGGCCAACGTCCTGACTTTC	CASSIGGLGANVLTF
TRBV29-1	TRBJ2-7	once	TRBD1	TGCAGCGTTTACGCAGGGGGCCAAGGGCCTTACGAGCAGTACTTC	CSVYAGGQGPYEQYF